This T cell receptor (beta chain) was sequenced in a study of cytomegalovirus exposure and HLA in healthy donors. General observations from the study: Some V segments (TRBV6-2 and TRBV6-3 among them) were excluded as indistinguishable.

As for this clone: Antigen unknown.

CDR1 and CDR2 (germline): MDHEN, SYDVKM. The CDR3 covers 14 residues. V lost 8 bases and J lost 3; bases outside the gene matches: 10. The PCR had 60 Vbeta and 13 Jbeta primers. Method: immunoSEQ multiplex PCR; TCRdb's copy keeps in-frame clones and lacks some. The table for this sample gives under 200,000 clones. The chain is built from TRBV28 and TRBJ2-7; 7 bases are shared with TRBD2. This TCR was sampled from a man aged 25 to 40 in good health and CMV-seronegative. The sample comprised PBMCs. The CDR3 region has the DNA TGTGCCAGCGGTTCGCTAGCGGATGGCTACGAGCAGTACTTC. Its protein is CASGSLADGYEQYF.